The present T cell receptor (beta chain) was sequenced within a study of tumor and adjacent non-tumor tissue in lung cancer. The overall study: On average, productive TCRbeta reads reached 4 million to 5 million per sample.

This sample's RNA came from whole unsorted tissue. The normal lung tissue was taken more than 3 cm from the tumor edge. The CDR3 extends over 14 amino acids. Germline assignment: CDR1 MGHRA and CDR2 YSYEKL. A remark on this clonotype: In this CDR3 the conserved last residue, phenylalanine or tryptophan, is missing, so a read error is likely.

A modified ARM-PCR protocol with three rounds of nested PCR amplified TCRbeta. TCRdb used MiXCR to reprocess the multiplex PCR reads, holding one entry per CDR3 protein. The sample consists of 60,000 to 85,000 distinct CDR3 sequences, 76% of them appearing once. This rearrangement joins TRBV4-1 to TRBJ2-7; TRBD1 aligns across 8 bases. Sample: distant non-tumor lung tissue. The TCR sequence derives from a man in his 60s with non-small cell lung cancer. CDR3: CVSSQGQGSYEQYL. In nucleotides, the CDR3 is TGCGTCAGCAGCCAAGGACAGGGTTCCTACGAGCAGTACCTC.